These T cell receptor beta chains were read from a single sample in a study of blood T cell repertoires in COVID-19. Produced via immunoSEQ multiplex PCR; TCRdb's table is partial and in-frame only. The sample records 310,000 or so clones, nearly 90% being singletons. Sequencing used PBMCs or T cells enriched from blood (not recorded which). The receptors were sampled from a woman in her 30s who had recovered from COVID-19. CDR3s include the opening cysteine and the closing phenylalanine or tryptophan. Fields, in order: CDR3 length, V gene, clone size, D gene, J gene, CDR3 DNA, CDR3 protein. The D gene is left open where the match is weak. For some rows the clone size is stated as once, few or many, or as a class when expanded; others skip it.

15	TRBV5-1	-	TRBD1	TRBJ2-5	TGCGCCAGCACCGCCACGACAGGGGTTCTTGAGACCCAGTACTTC	CASTATTGVLETQYF
16	TRBV7-9	-	-	TRBJ2-7	TGTGCCAGCAGCTTAGAATGGAGTAGCGGTGTCTACGAGCAGTACTTC	CASSLEWSSGVYEQYF
15	TRBV19	-	TRBD1	TRBJ1-5	TGTGCCAGTAGGACAGGGGGCGACGTCAATCAGCCCCAGCATTTT	CASRTGGDVNQPQHF
14	TRBV2	-	-	TRBJ1-5	TGTGCCACCCAGGGCGATAGGGGCGATCAGCCCCAGCATTTT	CATQGDRGDQPQHF
14	TRBV19	-	-	TRBJ1-2	TGTGCCAGTAGTAGCAGGGTCAAGGACTATGGCTACACCTTC	CASSSRVKDYGYTF
14	TRBV5-1	few	-	TRBJ1-6	TGCGCCAGCAGCTTTTCTGGGAGGGATTCACCCCTCCACTTT	CASSFSGRDSPLHF
18	TRBV11-2	-	TRBD1	TRBJ1-3	TGTGCCAGCAGCTTAGGATTCGGGACAGTTGGCTCTGGAAACACCATATATTTT	CASSLGFGTVGSGNTIYF
14	TRBV7-3	-	-	TRBJ1-1	TGTGCCAGCAGCACGACAGGTTTGAACACTGAAGCTTTCTTT	CASSTTGLNTEAFF
13	TRBV12-3/TRBV12-4	-	-	TRBJ1-2	TGTGCCAGCAGTTCGGACATAGTCTATGGCTACACCTTC	CASSSDIVYGYTF
16	TRBV7-9	-	-	TRBJ1-1	TGTGCCAGCAGTCCCTGGGGGGGTGGTTACGACACTGAAGCTTTCTTT	CASSPWGGGYDTEAFF
11	TRBV3-1/TRBV3-2	-	-	TRBJ1-2	TGTGCCAGCAGCCAAGAAGAGGCAAGCACCTTC	CASSQEEASTF
18	TRBV7-3	-	TRBD2	TRBJ2-2	TGTGCCAGCAGTAAGGCCCCTGGCGGGGGGGCTGGCACCGGGGAGCTGTTTTTT	CASSKAPGGGAGTGELFF
16	TRBV6-1	-	-	TRBJ1-5	TGTGCCAGCAGTGAAGGTGGCGTCGGGGGCAATCAGCCCCAGCATTTT	CASSEGGVGGNQPQHF
16	TRBV6-2/TRBV6-3	-	-	TRBJ1-1	TGTGCCAGCAGTTACTTCCGGACAAGCATGAACACTGAAGCTTTCTTT	CASSYFRTSMNTEAFF
15	TRBV11-3	once	TRBD1	TRBJ2-1	TGTGCCAGCAGCTTCGAAGGGGGCCTCTACAATGAGCAGTTCTTC	CASSFEGGLYNEQFF
14	TRBV4-1	few	-	TRBJ2-1	TGCGCCAGCAGCCAAGATATCAGTGCGGGTGAGCAGTTCTTC	CASSQDISAGEQFF
12	TRBV29-1	-	-	TRBJ2-5	TGCAGCGTTGAAGTACAGCAAGAGACCCAGTACTTC	CSVEVQQETQYF
13	TRBV6-2/TRBV6-3	-	TRBD1	TRBJ2-5	TGTGCCAGCAGCCTGACAGGGAAAGAGACCCAGTACTTC	CASSLTGKETQYF
11	TRBV29-1	-	-	TRBJ2-5	TGCAGCGTACGGGTTTTGGAGACCCAGTACTTC	CSVRVLETQYF
13	TRBV6-5	-	-	TRBJ2-1	TGTGCCAGCAGGCCCTCAGGACAGTTATATCAGTTCTTC	CASRPSGQLYQFF
17	TRBV5-4	-	-	TRBJ1-6	TGTGCCAGCAGCGCCCCCGGGGGGCCGTCCTATAATTCACCCCTCCACTTT	CASSAPGGPSYNSPLHF
14	TRBV19	-	-	TRBJ1-4	TGTGCCAGTAGTCTCGACAGAAATAATGAAAAACTGTTTTTT	CASSLDRNNEKLFF
16	TRBV24-1	-	-	TRBJ2-3	TGTGCCACCAGTGACCCGGGCAGCGGGCCATCCGATACGCAGTATTTT	CATSDPGSGPSDTQYF
15	TRBV24-1	-	TRBD1	TRBJ2-2	TGTGCCACCAGTAACGGACAGGCGAACACCGGGGAGCTGTTTTTT	CATSNGQANTGELFF
14	TRBV19	-	-	TRBJ1-2	TGTGCCAGTAGTATAGCGGGGAGGTATCATGGCTACACCTTC	CASSIAGRYHGYTF
14	TRBV2	-	TRBD1	TRBJ2-1	TGTGCCGATTCCGGGACAGGGGCCTACAATGAGCAGTTCTTC	CADSGTGAYNEQFF
15	TRBV27	-	TRBD1	TRBJ1-5	TGTGCCAGCAGTTCCGAGGGACAGGGGAATCAGCCCCAGCATTTT	CASSSEGQGNQPQHF
17	TRBV5-1	-	TRBD2	TRBJ2-7	TGCGCCAGCAGCTTGGACGTCAGGGAGGGATTCTCTTACGAGCAGTACTTC	CASSLDVREGFSYEQYF
15	TRBV5-4	-	TRBD1	TRBJ1-1	TGTGCCAGCAGCTTGGAGTCGGGACAGACCACTGAAGCTTTCTTT	CASSLESGQTTEAFF
18	TRBV4-3	-	TRBD1	TRBJ1-2	TGCGCCAGCAGCCAAGGTGTCGGGACAGAGGTAATCTACTATGGCTACACCTTC	CASSQGVGTEVIYYGYTF
13	TRBV18	-	TRBD1	TRBJ1-2	TGTGCCAGCTCGCAAGACAGGGGATATGGCTACACCTTC	CASSQDRGYGYTF
15	TRBV2	-	-	TRBJ1-6	TGTGCCAGCAGGCCCCAAGGGGGAAGTAATTCACCCCTCCACTTT	CASRPQGGSNSPLHF
15	TRBV4-2	-	-	TRBJ1-1	TGTGCCAGCAGCCAAGATGGACGGGGGGCGACTGAAGCTTTCTTT	CASSQDGRGATEAFF
14	TRBV4-2	-	-	TRBJ1-1	TGTGCCAGCAGCCAAACAGACCAGAACACTGAAGCTTTCTTT	CASSQTDQNTEAFF
13	TRBV7-8	few	-	TRBJ1-4	TGTGCCAGCAGCACAGACAGTTATGAAAAACTGTTTTTT	CASSTDSYEKLFF
14	TRBV4-1	-	TRBD2	TRBJ2-5	TGCGCCAGCTCTGTGCGGGGGGCAGGGGAGACCCAGTACTTC	CASSVRGAGETQYF
16	TRBV7-9	-	-	TRBJ1-1	TGTGCCAGCAGCCAAGGTGGGCGGGGACGAAGCACTGAAGCTTTCTTT	CASSQGGRGRSTEAFF
15	TRBV5-1	-	-	TRBJ2-1	TGCGCCAGCAACACCCAGGGGAGCTCCTACAATGAGCAGTTCTTC	CASNTQGSSYNEQFF
15	TRBV7-2	-	TRBD1	TRBJ2-7	TGTGCCAGCAGCTTCTTGGGACAGAGACTCTACGAGCAGTACTTC	CASSFLGQRLYEQYF
15	TRBV11-2	few	TRBD1	TRBJ2-1	TGTGCCAGCAGCTCCACAGGGGGCTCCTACAATGAGCAGTTCTTC	CASSSTGGSYNEQFF
14	TRBV7-6	-	TRBD1	TRBJ1-1	TGTGCCAGCAGCGCCAGCACAGGGGCCACTGAAGCTTTCTTT	CASSASTGATEAFF
15	TRBV18	-	TRBD1	TRBJ2-5	TGTGCCAGCTCACCCCGGACAGGGGATGGGGAGACCCAGTACTTC	CASSPRTGDGETQYF
14	TRBV6-5	-	TRBD1	TRBJ2-7	TGTGCCAGCAGTTCCACCCGACAGGGCTACGAGCAGTACTTC	CASSSTRQGYEQYF
15	TRBV7-9	-	TRBD1	TRBJ2-5	TGTGCCAGCAGCCCCAGGGGGCAATACATGGAGACCCAGTACTTC	CASSPRGQYMETQYF
14	TRBV9	-	-	TRBJ2-7	TGTGCCAGCAGCCCTACAGGGTTGGCCTACGAGCAGTACTTC	CASSPTGLAYEQYF
13	TRBV30	-	TRBD1	TRBJ2-7	TGTGCCTGGACCGGGACAGGGGCCTACGAGCAGTACTTC	CAWTGTGAYEQYF
17	TRBV5-1	once	TRBD1	TRBJ1-3	TGCGCCAGCAGCATGACCGGGACAGGGAGGTCCGGAAACACCATATATTTT	CASSMTGTGRSGNTIYF
17	TRBV19	-	TRBD2	TRBJ2-3	TGTGCCAGTAGTATCCGACTAGCGGGGGGGACCACAGATACGCAGTATTTT	CASSIRLAGGTTDTQYF
18	TRBV6-2/TRBV6-3	-	-	TRBJ1-1	TGTGCCAGCAGTTACGTCTGGGGGGGGCGAAGGGAGAACACTGAAGCTTTCTTT	CASSYVWGGRRENTEAFF
16	TRBV7-9	-	-	TRBJ1-6	TGTGCCAGCAGCCCGCCAGGGCAGGGGCCGGATTCACCCCTCCACTTT	CASSPPGQGPDSPLHF
14	TRBV5-5	-	TRBD1	TRBJ1-4	TGTGCCAGCAGCGTGAGGGGGCTTGGTGAAAAACTGTTTTTT	CASSVRGLGEKLFF
13	TRBV19	-	-	TRBJ1-5	TGTGCCAGTCAAGACAGTGGCAATCAGCCCCAGCATTTT	CASQDSGNQPQHF
14	TRBV3-1/TRBV3-2	-	-	TRBJ1-2	TGTGCCAGCAGCCCTACGGGGGGAAGCTATGGCTACACCTTC	CASSPTGGSYGYTF
15	TRBV24-1	-	-	TRBJ1-1	TGTGCCACCGCGGCCGGGGATAAAAAGAACACTGAAGCTTTCTTT	CATAAGDKKNTEAFF
14	TRBV28	-	-	TRBJ2-4	TGTGCCAGCAACCAGGCTCTAGCCAAAAACATTCAGTACTTC	CASNQALAKNIQYF